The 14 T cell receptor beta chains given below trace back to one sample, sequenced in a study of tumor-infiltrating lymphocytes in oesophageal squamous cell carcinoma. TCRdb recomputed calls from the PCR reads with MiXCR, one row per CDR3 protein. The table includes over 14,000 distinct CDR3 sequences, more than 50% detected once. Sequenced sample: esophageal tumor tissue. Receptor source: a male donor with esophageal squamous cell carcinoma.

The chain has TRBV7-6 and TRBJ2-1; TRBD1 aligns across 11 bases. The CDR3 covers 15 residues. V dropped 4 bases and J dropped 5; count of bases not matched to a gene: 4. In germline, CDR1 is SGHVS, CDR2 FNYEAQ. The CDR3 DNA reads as TGTGCCAGCAGCTGGACAGGGGGCGCCCACAATGAGCAGTTCTTC. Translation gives CASSWTGGAHNEQFF.

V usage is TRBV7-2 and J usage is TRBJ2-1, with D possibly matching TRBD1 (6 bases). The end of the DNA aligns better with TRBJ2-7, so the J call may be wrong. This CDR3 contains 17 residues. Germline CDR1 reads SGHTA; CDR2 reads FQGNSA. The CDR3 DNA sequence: TGTGCCAGCAGCCACGCCCCGGACAGTCGAACGTCCTACGAGCAGTACTTC. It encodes CASSHAPDSRTSYEQYF.

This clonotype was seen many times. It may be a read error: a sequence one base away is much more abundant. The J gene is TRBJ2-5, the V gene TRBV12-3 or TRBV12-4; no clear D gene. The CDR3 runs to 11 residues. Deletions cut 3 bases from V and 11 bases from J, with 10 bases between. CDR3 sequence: CASSLKSEQYF. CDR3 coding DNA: TGTGCCAGCAGTTTGAAAAGTGAGCAGTACTTC.

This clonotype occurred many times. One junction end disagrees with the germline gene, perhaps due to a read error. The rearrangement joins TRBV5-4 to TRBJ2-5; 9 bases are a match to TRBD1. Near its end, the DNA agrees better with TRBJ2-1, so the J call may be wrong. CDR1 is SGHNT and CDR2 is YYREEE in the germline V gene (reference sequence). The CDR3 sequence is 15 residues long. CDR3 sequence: CASSFYRGHQETQFF. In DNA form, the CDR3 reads TGCGCCAGCAGCTTTTACAGGGGGCATCAAGAGACCCAGTTCTTC.

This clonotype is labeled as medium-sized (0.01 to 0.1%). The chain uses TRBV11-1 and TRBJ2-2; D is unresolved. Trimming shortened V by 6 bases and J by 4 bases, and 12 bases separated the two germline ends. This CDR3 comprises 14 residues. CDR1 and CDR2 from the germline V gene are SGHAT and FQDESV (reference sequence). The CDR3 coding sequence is TGTGCCAGCAGGTCTGGCCGGAGCACCGGGGAGCTGTTTTTT. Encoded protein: CASRSGRSTGELFF. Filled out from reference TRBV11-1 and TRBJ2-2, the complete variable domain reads EAEVAQSPRYKITEKSQAVAFWCDPISGHATLYWYRQILGQGPELLVQFQDESVVDDSQLPKDRFSAERLKGVDSTLKIQPAELGDSAMYLCASRSGRSTGELFFGEGSRLTVL.

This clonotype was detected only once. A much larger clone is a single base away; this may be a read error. The CDR3 region has the DNA TGTGCCAGTAAAAGGGGACAGGGGGCCTACGAGCAGTTCTTC. Protein sequence: CASKRGQGAYEQFF. This chain uses TRBV19 with TRBJ2-5; 12 bases match TRBD1. The assigned J gene may be wrong: the sequence end matches TRBJ2-1 better. The CDR3 is 14 residues long. Germline V gene lookup returns CDR1 LNHDA and CDR2 SQIVND (reference sequence).

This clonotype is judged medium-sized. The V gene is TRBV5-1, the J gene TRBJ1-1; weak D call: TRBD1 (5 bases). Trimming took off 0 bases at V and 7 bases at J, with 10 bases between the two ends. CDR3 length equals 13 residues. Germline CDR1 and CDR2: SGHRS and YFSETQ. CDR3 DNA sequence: TGCGCCAGCAGCTTGGTACCCGGGGGTGAAGCTTTCTTT. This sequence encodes CASSLVPGGEAFF.

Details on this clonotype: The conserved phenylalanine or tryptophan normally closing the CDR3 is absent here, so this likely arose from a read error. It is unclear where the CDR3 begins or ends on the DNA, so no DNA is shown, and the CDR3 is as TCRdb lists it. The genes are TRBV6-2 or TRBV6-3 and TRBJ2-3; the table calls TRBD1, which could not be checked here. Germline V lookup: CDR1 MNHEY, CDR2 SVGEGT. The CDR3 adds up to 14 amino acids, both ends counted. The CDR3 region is CASSRQGREQYFGP.

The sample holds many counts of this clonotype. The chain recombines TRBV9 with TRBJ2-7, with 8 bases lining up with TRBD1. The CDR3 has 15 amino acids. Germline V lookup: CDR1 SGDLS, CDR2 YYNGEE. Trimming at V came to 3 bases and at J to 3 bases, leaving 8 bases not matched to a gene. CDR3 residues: CASSEKDREDYEQYF. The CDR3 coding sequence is TGTGCCAGCAGCGAAAAGGACAGGGAGGACTACGAGCAGTACTTC. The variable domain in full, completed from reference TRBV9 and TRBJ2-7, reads DSGVTQTPKHLITATGQRVTLRCSPRSGDLSVYWYQQSLDQGLQFLIQYYNGEERAKGNILERFSAQQFPDLHSELNLSSLELGDSALYFCASSEKDREDYEQYFGPGTRLTVT.

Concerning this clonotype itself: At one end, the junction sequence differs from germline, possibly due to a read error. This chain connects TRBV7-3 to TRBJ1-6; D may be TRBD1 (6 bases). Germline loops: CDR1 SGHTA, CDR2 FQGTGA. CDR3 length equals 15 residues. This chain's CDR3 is CASSSDSSYNSPLHF. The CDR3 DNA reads TGTGCCAGCAGCTCGGACAGCTCCTATAATTCACCCCTCCACTTC.

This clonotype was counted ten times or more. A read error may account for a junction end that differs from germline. DNA for the CDR3: TGCGCCAGCAGGACAGGGCCCTCCTACAATGAGCAGTTCTTC. Its protein product is CASRTGPSYNEQFF. V and J are TRBV5-4 and TRBJ2-1; 8 nucleotides agree with TRBD1. The CDR3 is made up of 14 amino acids. Germline CDR1 is SGHNT and CDR2 is YYREEE (reference sequence).

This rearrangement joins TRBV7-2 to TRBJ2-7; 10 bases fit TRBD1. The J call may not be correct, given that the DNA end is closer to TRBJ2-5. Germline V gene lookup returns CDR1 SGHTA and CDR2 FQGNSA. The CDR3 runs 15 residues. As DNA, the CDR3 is TGTGCCAGCAGCCGCTCCAGGACAGGGGGACAGACCCAGTACTTC. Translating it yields CASSRSRTGGQTQYF.

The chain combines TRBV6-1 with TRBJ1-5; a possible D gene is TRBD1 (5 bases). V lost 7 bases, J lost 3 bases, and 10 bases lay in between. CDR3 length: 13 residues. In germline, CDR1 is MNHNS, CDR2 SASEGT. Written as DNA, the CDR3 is TGTGCCAGCATGTGGGACCACAATCAGCCCCAGCATTTT. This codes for CASMWDHNQPQHF.

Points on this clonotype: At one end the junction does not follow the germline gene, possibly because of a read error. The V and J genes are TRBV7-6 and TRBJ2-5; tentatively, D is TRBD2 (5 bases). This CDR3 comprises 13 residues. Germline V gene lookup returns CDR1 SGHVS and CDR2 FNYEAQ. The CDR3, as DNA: TGTGCTAGCAGCTTAGACGGAGGAGGGACCCAGTACTTC. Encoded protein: CASSLDGGGTQYF.